The 23 T cell receptor beta chains reported below all come from one sample, sequenced in a study of cytomegalovirus exposure and HLA in healthy donors. This PCR relied on a set of 60 Vbeta primers and 13 Jbeta primers. The table came from immunoSEQ multiplex PCR; TCRdb's copy has only in-frame clones and leaves some out. The table has about 130,000 clones, over 65% seen once. The material sequenced was PBMCs. Receptor source: a man aged 18-30 years in good health and CMV-seropositive.

The genes are TRBV6-5 and TRBJ1-5, with 7 bases that match TRBD1. Germline V gene data show CDR1 as MNHEY and CDR2 as SVGAGI. V gave up 6 bases and J gave up 3 bases; unmatched junction bases: 5. The CDR3 loop spans 14 amino acids. The CDR3 sequence: CASRRGQINQPQHF. In nucleotides, the CDR3 is TGTGCCAGCAGAAGGGGACAGATCAATCAGCCCCAGCATTTT.

The chain uses TRBV6-6 and TRBJ1-2; D unclear. CDR3 size: 12 residues. Germline V lookup: CDR1 MNHNY, CDR2 SVGAGI (reference sequence). The V end was cut by 7 bases, the J end by 3 bases, with 9 bases between. The CDR3 DNA is TGTGCCAGCACCCCGGTTGACTATGGCTACACCTTC. It encodes CASTPVDYGYTF.

This clone was counted once. One end of the junction fails to match germline, which may point to a read error. The gene calls are TRBV7-6 and TRBJ2-3, with 8 bases identical to TRBD1. The germline V gene has CDR1 SGHVS and CDR2 FNYEAQ. The length of the CDR3 is 12 residues. The CDR3 DNA follows: TGTGCCAGCAGCTTAGATCGGACAGGGCTGGTATTT. Translated, it gives CASSLDRTGLVF.

This chain connects TRBV11-3 to TRBJ2-1, with D possibly being TRBD1 (6 bases). With 5 bases removed from V and 3 bases from J, the gap between germline ends came to 11 bases. Looked up from germline, CDR1 is SGHNT and CDR2 is YENEEA. The CDR3 spans 14 residues. The CDR3: CASSPGTNYNEQFF. CDR3 sequence (DNA): TGTGCCAGCAGCCCAGGGACAAACTACAATGAGCAGTTCTTC.

The count of this clone is one. The chain is built from TRBV7-9 and TRBJ2-7; D is undetermined. Germline V CDR1 and CDR2: SEHNR, FQNEAQ (reference sequence). The CDR3 spans 14 residues. V was trimmed by 5 bases and J by 0 bases, leaving 11 bases between them. Written as DNA, the CDR3 is TGTGCCAGCAGCAAAGAGGCGCGCTCCTACGAGCAGTACTTC. It yields the protein CASSKEARSYEQYF.

The chain joins TRBV5-1 to TRBJ1-1, with 7 bases fitting TRBD1. Germline loops: CDR1 SGHRS, CDR2 YFSETQ. Germline trimming cut 3 bases from V and 10 bases from J; bases unmatched to any gene: 9. This CDR3 spans 13 amino acids. DNA for the CDR3: TGCGCCAGCAGCTACCTAGACAGGGATCGAGCTTTCTTT. Protein: CASSYLDRDRAFF.

The rearrangement uses TRBV9 and TRBJ1-2, with 8 positions matching TRBD1. V lost 0 bases, J lost 3 bases, and 7 bases stayed unmatched. The germline V gene has CDR1 SGDLS and CDR2 YYNGEE. The CDR3 length is 16 residues. The DNA for the CDR3 is TGTGCCAGCAGCGTAGGGGCAGGGGGCGCTTACTATGGCTACACCTTC. Protein sequence: CASSVGAGGAYYGYTF.

This clone was seen more than once but under ten times. The rearrangement links TRBV5-1 to TRBJ1-1, with a weak D call TRBD1 (5 bases). Trimming pared 0 bases from V and 6 bases from J, leaving 9 bases between. This CDR3 comprises 13 residues. Germline V CDR1 and CDR2: SGHRS, YFSETQ. The DNA for the CDR3 is TGCGCCAGCAGCTTGGGTGTCAGGGCTGAAGCTTTCTTT. It is translated as CASSLGVRAEAFF.

The V and J genes are TRBV18 and TRBJ2-7; TRBD1 might be the D (5 bases). Germline CDR1 is KGHSH and CDR2 is LQKENI. The CDR3 is made up of 14 amino acids. V was clipped by 3 bases and J by 3 bases, with 12 bases between them. The CDR3 region is CASSPPDRDYEQYF. The CDR3 region has the DNA TGTGCCAGCTCACCCCCCGACAGAGACTACGAGCAGTACTTC.

The CDR3 DNA reads TGCGCCAGCAGCCTTGGGACAGGAGTTTACAATGGCCAGTTCTTC. Protein: CASSLGTGVYNGQFF. The rearrangement links TRBV4-1 to TRBJ2-1; 8 bases fit TRBD1. Germline V lookup: CDR1 MGHRA, CDR2 YSYEKL. The CDR3 spans 15 residues. Trimming at V came to 4 bases and at J to 13 bases, leaving 15 bases not matched to a gene.

This sequence joins TRBV2 and TRBJ2-5; 8 positions agree with TRBD2. In germline, CDR1 is SNHLY, CDR2 FYNNEI. CDR3 length: 16 residues. V lost 6 bases to trimming and J lost 2 bases; unmatched junction nucleotides: 11. In DNA form, the CDR3 reads TGTGCCAGCAGGTCGGGGGGGGCGGGGGGACAAGAGACCCAGTACTTC. It codes for CASRSGGAGGQETQYF.

The chain combines TRBV5-1 with TRBJ1-4, with 9 positions matching TRBD1. The trim removed 4 bases at V and 3 bases at J, leaving 1 base unmatched. Germline V gene sequence: CDR1 SGHRS, CDR2 YFSETQ. This CDR3 contains 14 residues. The CDR3 coding sequence is TGCGCCAGCAGCCGGGACAGGGCTAATGAAAAACTGTTTTTT. Protein: CASSRDRANEKLFF. The full variable domain, in which reference TRBV5-1 and TRBJ1-4 provide the parts outside the CDR3, is KAGVTQTPRYLIKTRGQQVTLSCSPISGHRSVSWYQQTPGQGLQFLFEYFSETQRNKGNFPGRFSGRQFSNSRSEMNVSTLELGDSALYLCASSRDRANEKLFFGSGTQLSVL.

V usage is TRBV19 and J usage is TRBJ2-1; 7 nucleotides line up with TRBD2. This CDR3 has 14 residues. V lost 6 bases to trimming and J lost 4 bases; unmatched junction nucleotides: 6. Looked up from germline, CDR1 is LNHDA and CDR2 is SQIVND (reference sequence). The CDR3 nucleotides are TGTGCCAGTAGCCTTACTAGCGTGTACAATGAGCAGTTCTTC. Translated, it gives CASSLTSVYNEQFF.

The rearrangement uses TRBV4-1 and TRBJ1-4, with no clear D. The V gene's germline CDR1 is MGHRA and CDR2 YSYEKL. V shed 4 bases and J shed 7 bases, with 16 bases lying between them. The CDR3 is 15 residues long. The DNA of the CDR3 is TGCGCCAGCAGCCCAAGATTCGGAGGGAGTGAAAAACTGTTTTTT. Translation gives CASSPRFGGSEKLFF.

This chain links TRBV6-1 with TRBJ2-5; 8 bases map to TRBD2. The V and J ends lost 9 bases and 0 bases, in that order; junction bases with no gene match: 9. The germline CDR1 and CDR2 sequences are MNHNS and SASEGT. This CDR3 contains 15 residues. The CDR3 sequence is CASTIRGGNQETQYF. The CDR3 DNA reads as TGTGCCAGTACGATCCGGGGGGGAAACCAAGAGACCCAGTACTTC.

The chain recombines TRBV1 with TRBJ2-1; TRBD2, as called in the table, went unchecked against the DNA. TRBV1 is noted as a pseudogene. CDR3 length equals 17 residues. The CDR3 DNA reads TGCACCAGCCGCTTAAACTCAGGTAGCGGGGCCTACAATGAGCAGTTCTTC. Protein sequence: CTSRLNSGSGAYNEQFF.

J is TRBJ2-3 and V is TRBV9, with a tentative D call TRBD1 (5 bases). CDR1 SGDLS and CDR2 YYNGEE come from the germline V gene. The V end was cut by 0 bases, the J end by 3 bases, with 11 bases between. This CDR3 comprises 15 residues. In DNA form, the CDR3 reads TGTGCCAGCAGCGTAGGAAACCCAGGGACAGATACGCAGTATTTT. This translates into CASSVGNPGTDTQYF.

In DNA, the CDR3 is TGCGCCAGCAGCTCCGGGACTAGCGGGGGGAAGGAGACCCAGTACTTC. Residues: CASSSGTSGGKETQYF. The chain recombines TRBV5-1 with TRBJ2-5; 15 bases match TRBD2. The CDR3 contains 16 residues. V dropped 3 bases and J dropped 5; count of bases not matched to a gene: 5. Per germline, CDR1 SGHRS and CDR2 YFSETQ.

Here the CDR3 DNA reads TGTGCCACCAGCAGACCTGAACCGGGGAACACTGAAGCTTTCTTT. It is translated as CATSRPEPGNTEAFF. The chain couples TRBV15 to TRBJ1-1; D is unresolved. The germline gives CDR1 LNHNV, CDR2 YYDKDF (reference sequence). The CDR3 sequence is 15 residues long. With 2 bases removed from V and 1 base from J, the gap between germline ends came to 11 bases.

The chain recombines TRBV27 with TRBJ1-5; no clear D. The CDR3 is 13 residues long. Per germline, CDR1 MNHEY and CDR2 SMNVEV (reference sequence). Between the trimmed V and J ends, which lost 5 bases and 1 base, there was a span of 6 bases. The CDR3: CASSILSNQPQHF. CDR3 coding DNA: TGTGCCAGCAGTATCCTGAGCAATCAGCCCCAGCATTTT.

The chain joins TRBV2 to TRBJ1-5, with D unresolved. CDR3 size: 15 residues. V was shortened by 5 bases and J by 4 bases, with 15 bases between the two germline ends. The germline V gene has CDR1 SNHLY and CDR2 FYNNEI. Here the CDR3 DNA reads TGTGCCAGCAGTTTCCGGGCATCGGGGAATCAGCCCCAGCATTTT. As protein: CASSFRASGNQPQHF. The entire variable domain, with the rest obtained from reference TRBV2 and TRBJ1-5, is as follows: EPEVTQTPSHQVTQMGQEVILRCVPISNHLYFYWYRQILGQKVEFLVSFYNNEISEKSEIFDDQFSVERPDGSNFTLKIRSTKLEDSAMYFCASSFRASGNQPQHFGDGTRLSIL.

This clone was observed a single time. J is TRBJ2-2 and V is TRBV4-1; a possible D gene is TRBD1 (5 bases). Germline V gene lookup returns CDR1 MGHRA and CDR2 YSYEKL. The CDR3 is 16 residues long. V was cut by 0 bases and J by 1 base, with 9 bases left in between. In nucleotides, the CDR3 is TGCGCCAGCAGCCAAGATCCCACAGGGAACACCGGGGAGCTGTTTTTT. Its translation: CASSQDPTGNTGELFF.

The V and J genes are TRBV9 and TRBJ2-5; the match to TRBD2 covers 13 bases. V lost 3 bases and J lost 5; bases outside the gene matches: 1. Germline CDR1 is SGDLS and CDR2 is YYNGEE. The CDR3 covers 14 residues. The CDR3 reads CASSATSGGETQYF. CDR3 DNA sequence: TGTGCCAGCAGCGCGACTAGCGGGGGGGAGACCCAGTACTTC.